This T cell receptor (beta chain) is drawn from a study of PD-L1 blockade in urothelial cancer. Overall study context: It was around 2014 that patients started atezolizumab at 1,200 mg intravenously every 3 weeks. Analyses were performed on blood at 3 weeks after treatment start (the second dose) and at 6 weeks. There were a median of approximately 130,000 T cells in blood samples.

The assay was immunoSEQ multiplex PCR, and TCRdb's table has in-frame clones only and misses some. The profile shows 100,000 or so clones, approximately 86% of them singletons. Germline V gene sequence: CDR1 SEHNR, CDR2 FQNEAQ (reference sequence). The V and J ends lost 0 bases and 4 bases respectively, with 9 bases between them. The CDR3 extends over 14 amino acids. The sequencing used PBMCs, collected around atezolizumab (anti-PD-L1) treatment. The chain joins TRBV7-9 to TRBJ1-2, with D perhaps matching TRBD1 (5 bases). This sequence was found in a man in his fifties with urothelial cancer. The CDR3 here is CASSLAGPGYGYTF. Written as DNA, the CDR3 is TGTGCCAGCAGCTTAGCGGGGCCGGGCTATGGCTACACCTTC.